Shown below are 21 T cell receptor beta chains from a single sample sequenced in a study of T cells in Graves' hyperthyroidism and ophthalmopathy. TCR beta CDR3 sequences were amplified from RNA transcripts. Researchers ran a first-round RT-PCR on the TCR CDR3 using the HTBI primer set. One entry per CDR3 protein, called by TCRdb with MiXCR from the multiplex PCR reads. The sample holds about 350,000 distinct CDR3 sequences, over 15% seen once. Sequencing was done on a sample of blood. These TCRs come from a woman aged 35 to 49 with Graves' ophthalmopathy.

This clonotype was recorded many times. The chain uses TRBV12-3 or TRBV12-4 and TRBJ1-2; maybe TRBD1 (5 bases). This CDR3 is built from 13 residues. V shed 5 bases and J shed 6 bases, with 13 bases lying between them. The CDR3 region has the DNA TGTGCCAGCAGTAAGGGGATCGCTAATGGCTACACCTTC. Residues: CASSKGIANGYTF.

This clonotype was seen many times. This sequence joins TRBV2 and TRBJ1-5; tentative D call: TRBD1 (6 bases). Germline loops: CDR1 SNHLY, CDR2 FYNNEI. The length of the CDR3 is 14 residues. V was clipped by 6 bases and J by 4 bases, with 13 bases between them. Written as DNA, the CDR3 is TGTGCCAGCAGGAGGGAAGGGGGAAATCAGCCCCAGCATTTT. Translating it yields CASRREGGNQPQHF.

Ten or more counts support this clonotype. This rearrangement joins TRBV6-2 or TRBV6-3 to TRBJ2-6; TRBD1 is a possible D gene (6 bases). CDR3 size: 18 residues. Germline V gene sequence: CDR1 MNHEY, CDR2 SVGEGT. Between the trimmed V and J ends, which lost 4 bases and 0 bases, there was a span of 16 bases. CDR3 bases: TGTGCCAGCAGTTTCCTCAGGGGAATCCTCTCTGGGGCCAACGTCCTGACTTTC. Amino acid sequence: CASSFLRGILSGANVLTF.

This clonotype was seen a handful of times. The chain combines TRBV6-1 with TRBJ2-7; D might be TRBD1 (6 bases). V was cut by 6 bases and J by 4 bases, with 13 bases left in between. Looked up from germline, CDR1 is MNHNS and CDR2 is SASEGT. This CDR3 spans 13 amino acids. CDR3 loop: CASSSGHTYEQYF. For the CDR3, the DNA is TGTGCCAGCAGCTCGGGACATACTTACGAGCAGTACTTC.

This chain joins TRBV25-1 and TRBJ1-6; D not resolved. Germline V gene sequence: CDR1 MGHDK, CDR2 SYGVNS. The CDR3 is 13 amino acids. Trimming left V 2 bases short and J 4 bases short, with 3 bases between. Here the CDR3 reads CASSEIYNSPLHF. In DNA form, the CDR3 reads TGTGCCAGCAGTGAAATATATAATTCACCCCTCCACTTT.

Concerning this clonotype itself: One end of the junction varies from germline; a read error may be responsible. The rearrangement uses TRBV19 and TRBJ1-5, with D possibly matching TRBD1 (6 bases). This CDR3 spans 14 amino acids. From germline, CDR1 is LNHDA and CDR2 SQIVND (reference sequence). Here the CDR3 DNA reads TGTGCCAGTATAAGCCTGGGGGCCACTCAGCCCCAGCCTTTT. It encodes CASISLGATQPQPF.

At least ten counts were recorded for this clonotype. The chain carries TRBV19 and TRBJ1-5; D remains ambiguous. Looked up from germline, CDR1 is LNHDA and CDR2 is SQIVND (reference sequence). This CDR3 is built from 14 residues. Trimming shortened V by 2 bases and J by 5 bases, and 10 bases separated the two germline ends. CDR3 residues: CASSINIVDQPQHF. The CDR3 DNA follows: TGTGCCAGTAGTATAAATATCGTGGATCAGCCCCAGCATTTT. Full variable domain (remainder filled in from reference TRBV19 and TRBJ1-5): DGGITQSPKYLFRKEGQNVTLSCEQNLNHDAMYWYRQDPGQGLRLIYYSQIVNDFQKGDIAEGYSVSREKKESFPLTVTSAQKNPTAFYLCASSINIVDQPQHFGDGTRLSIL.

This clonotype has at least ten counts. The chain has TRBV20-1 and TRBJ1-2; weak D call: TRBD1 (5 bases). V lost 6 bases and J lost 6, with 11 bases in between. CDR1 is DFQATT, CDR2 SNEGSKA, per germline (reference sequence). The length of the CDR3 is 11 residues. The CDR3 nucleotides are TGCAGTGCAGGCACAGGAGATGGCTACACCTTC. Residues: CSAGTGDGYTF.

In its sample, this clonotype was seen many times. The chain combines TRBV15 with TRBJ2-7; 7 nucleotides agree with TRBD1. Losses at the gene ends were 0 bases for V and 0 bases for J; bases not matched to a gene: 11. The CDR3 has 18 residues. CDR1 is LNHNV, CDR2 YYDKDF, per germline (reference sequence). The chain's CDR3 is CATSRDFGTQGSSYEQYF. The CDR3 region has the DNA TGTGCCACCAGCAGAGATTTCGGGACACAGGGGAGCTCCTACGAGCAGTACTTC.

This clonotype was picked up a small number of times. The CDR3, as DNA: TGTGCCAGCAGTTCCAGGGACGTTCGCACCGGGGAGCTGTTTTTT. It is translated as CASSSRDVRTGELFF. V usage is TRBV6-5 and J usage is TRBJ2-2, with D perhaps TRBD1 or TRBD2 (5 bases each). Trimming cost V 4 bases and J 4 bases, with 13 bases left between them. Germline CDR1 MNHEY, CDR2 SVGAGI. The CDR3 contains 15 residues.

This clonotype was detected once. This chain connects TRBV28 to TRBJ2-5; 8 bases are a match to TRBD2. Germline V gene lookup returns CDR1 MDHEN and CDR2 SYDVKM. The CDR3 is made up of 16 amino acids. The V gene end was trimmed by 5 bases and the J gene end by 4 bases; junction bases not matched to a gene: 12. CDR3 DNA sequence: TGTGCCAGCAGTGGGTCGGCGGGAGGCCGTGGAGAGACCCAGTACTTC. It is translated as CASSGSAGGRGETQYF.

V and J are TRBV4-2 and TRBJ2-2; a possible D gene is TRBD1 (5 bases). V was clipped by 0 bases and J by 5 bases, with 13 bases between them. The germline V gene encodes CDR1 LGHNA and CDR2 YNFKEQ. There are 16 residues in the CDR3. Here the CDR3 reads CASSQESQGRTGELFF. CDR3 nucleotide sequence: TGTGCCAGCAGCCAAGAATCCCAGGGCAGAACCGGGGAGCTGTTTTTT.

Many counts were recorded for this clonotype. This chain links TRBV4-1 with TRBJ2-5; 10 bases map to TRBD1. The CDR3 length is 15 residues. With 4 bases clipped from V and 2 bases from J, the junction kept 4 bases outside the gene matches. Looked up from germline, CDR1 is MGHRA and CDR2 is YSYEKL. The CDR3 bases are TGCGCCAGCAGCCCAGGACAGGGGGGACAAGAGACCCAGTACTTC. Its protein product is CASSPGQGGQETQYF.

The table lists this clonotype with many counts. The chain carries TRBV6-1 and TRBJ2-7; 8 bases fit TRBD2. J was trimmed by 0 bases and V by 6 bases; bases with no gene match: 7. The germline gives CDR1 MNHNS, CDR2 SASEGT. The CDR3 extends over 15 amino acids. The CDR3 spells CASRAGRGYSYEQYF. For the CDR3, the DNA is TGTGCCAGCAGGGCCGGGAGGGGCTACTCCTACGAGCAGTACTTC.

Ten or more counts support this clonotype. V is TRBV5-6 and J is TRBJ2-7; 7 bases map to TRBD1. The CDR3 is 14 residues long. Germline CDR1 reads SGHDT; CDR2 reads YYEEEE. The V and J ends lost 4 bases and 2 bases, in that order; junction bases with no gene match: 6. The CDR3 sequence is CASSRGQLTYEQYF. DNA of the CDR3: TGTGCCAGCAGCCGGGGACAGCTAACCTACGAGCAGTACTTC.

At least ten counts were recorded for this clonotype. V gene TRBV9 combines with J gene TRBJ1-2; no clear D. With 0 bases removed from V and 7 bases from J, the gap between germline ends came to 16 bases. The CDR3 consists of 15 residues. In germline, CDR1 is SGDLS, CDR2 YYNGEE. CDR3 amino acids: CASSVDSVLSLGYTF. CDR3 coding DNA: TGTGCCAGCAGCGTAGACTCGGTCCTTTCACTTGGCTACACCTTC.

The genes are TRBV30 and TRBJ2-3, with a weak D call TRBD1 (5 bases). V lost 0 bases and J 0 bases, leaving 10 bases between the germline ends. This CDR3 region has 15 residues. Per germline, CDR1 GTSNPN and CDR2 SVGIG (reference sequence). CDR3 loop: CAWSVGDRSTDTQYF. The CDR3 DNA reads TGTGCCTGGAGTGTAGGAGACAGAAGCACAGATACGCAGTATTTT. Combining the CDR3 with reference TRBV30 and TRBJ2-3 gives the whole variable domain SQTIHQWPATLVQPVGSPLSLECTVEGTSNPNLYWYRQAAGRGLQLLFYSVGIGQISSEVPQNLSASRPQDRQFILSSKKLLLSDSGFYLCAWSVGDRSTDTQYFGPGTRLTVL.

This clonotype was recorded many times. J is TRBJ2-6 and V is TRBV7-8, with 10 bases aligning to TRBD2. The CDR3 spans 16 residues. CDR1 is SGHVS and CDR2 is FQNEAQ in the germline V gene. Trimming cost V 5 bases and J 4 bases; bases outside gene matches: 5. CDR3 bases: TGTGCCAGCAGCCCAGCGGGAGGGTCGGGGGCCAACGTCCTGACTTTC. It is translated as CASSPAGGSGANVLTF.

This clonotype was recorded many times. As DNA, the CDR3 is TGTGCCTCGACCGGACTGGCGGCCTACGAGCAGTACTTC. Encoded protein: CASTGLAAYEQYF. The chain joins TRBV30 to TRBJ2-7, with a tentative D call TRBD2 (5 bases). CDR1 is GTSNPN, CDR2 SVGIG, per germline (reference sequence). CDR3 length equals 13 residues. V lost 7 bases and J lost 2, with 15 bases in between.

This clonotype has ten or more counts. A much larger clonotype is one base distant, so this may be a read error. CDR3: CASSGTAYEQYF. The CDR3 coding sequence is TGTGCCAGCAGCGGGACAGCCTACGAGCAGTACTTC. The V and J genes are TRBV2 and TRBJ2-7, with TRBD1 matching 7 bases. Germline V CDR1 and CDR2: SNHLY, FYNNEI. This CDR3 has 12 amino acids. V gave up 6 bases and J gave up 2 bases; unmatched junction bases: 1. The whole variable domain, remainder taken from reference TRBV2 and TRBJ2-7, is EPEVTQTPSHQVTQMGQEVILRCVPISNHLYFYWYRQILGQKVEFLVSFYNNEISEKSEIFDDQFSVERPDGSNFTLKIRSTKLEDSAMYFCASSGTAYEQYFGPGTRLTVT.

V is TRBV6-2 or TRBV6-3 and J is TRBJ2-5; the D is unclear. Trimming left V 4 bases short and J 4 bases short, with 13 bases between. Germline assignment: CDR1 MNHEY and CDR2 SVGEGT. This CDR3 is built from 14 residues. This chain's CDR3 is CASSSARIGETQYF. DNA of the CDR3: TGTGCCAGCAGTTCCGCTCGAATCGGAGAGACCCAGTACTTC.